Following are 6 T cell receptor beta chains from one sample sequenced in a study of PD-1 blockade in classical Hodgkin lymphoma. Time point here: cycle 4 day 1 (C4D1), after around six weeks of nivolumab. Every patient relapsed after autologous stem cell transplantation, and brentuximab vedotin exposure varied. Clones were sequenced by immunoSEQ multiplex PCR, and TCRdb holds only the in-frame ones, with some missing. The table has about 16,000 clones, 83% seen once. The material sequenced was peripheral blood mononuclear cells (PBMCs), taken before the fourth cycle of nivolumab. All receptors come from a human donor with classical Hodgkin lymphoma.

This clone has a single count. The CDR3 coding sequence is TGTGCCAGCAGCAAGACAGGGGGGGTCTATGGCTACACCTTC. It encodes CASSKTGGVYGYTF. This chain links TRBV7-9 with TRBJ1-2, with 9 nucleotides matching TRBD1. The CDR3 runs to 14 residues. The germline V gene encodes CDR1 SEHNR and CDR2 FQNEAQ (reference sequence). The V and J ends lost 5 bases and 4 bases, in that order; junction bases with no gene match: 5.

V usage is TRBV5-4 and J usage is TRBJ2-1, with 13 bases fitting TRBD2. Germline CDR1 is SGHNT and CDR2 is YYREEE (reference sequence). This CDR3 is 19 amino acids long. J was trimmed by 2 bases and V by 0 bases; bases with no gene match: 8. Here the CDR3 reads CASSLGLAGGSFTYNEQFF. The CDR3 DNA is TGTGCCAGCAGCTTGGGACTAGCGGGGGGTTCTTTTACCTACAATGAGCAGTTCTTC. Variable domain in full (rest from reference TRBV5-4 and TRBJ2-1): ETGVTQSPTHLIKTRGQQVTLRCSSQSGHNTVSWYQQALGQGPQFIFQYYREEENGRGNFPPRFSGLQFPNYSSELNVNALELDDSALYLCASSLGLAGGSFTYNEQFFGPGTRLTVL.

The V gene is TRBV2, the J gene TRBJ1-1, with D tentatively TRBD1 (5 bases). The germline gives CDR1 SNHLY, CDR2 FYNNEI. V lost 6 bases to trimming and J lost 4 bases, with 12 bases between them. The CDR3 is 13 residues long. CDR3 sequence (DNA): TGTGCCAGCAGCAGACTTGGGGGCACTGAAGCTTTCTTT. Its translation: CASSRLGGTEAFF.

The chain links TRBV27 to TRBJ2-7; D perhaps matches TRBD2 (5 bases). The germline V and J ends were trimmed by 3 bases and 6 bases, with 12 bases remaining between them. CDR3 size: 13 residues. Germline CDR1 is MNHEY and CDR2 is SMNVEV (reference sequence). CDR3 region: CASSFTVAGEQYF. The CDR3 nucleotides are TGTGCCAGCAGTTTCACAGTGGCGGGCGAGCAGTACTTC.

The chain uses TRBV9 and TRBJ1-2; D might be TRBD1 (5 bases). This CDR3 is built from 13 residues. CDR1 SGDLS and CDR2 YYNGEE come from the germline V gene. Trimming removed 2 bases from V and 9 bases from J, with 14 bases in between. The CDR3 loop is CASSVRGEGSYTF. Written as DNA, the CDR3 is TGTGCCAGCAGCGTCCGAGGGGAGGGCAGCTACACCTTC.

The chain employs TRBV4-2 and TRBJ2-1; D unresolved. Trimming stripped 0 bases from V and 0 bases from J, with 12 bases between. Germline V gene data show CDR1 as LGHNA and CDR2 as YNFKEQ. The length of the CDR3 is 17 residues. The CDR3 spells CASSQDLGFSSYNEQFF. The CDR3 coding sequence is TGTGCCAGCAGCCAAGATTTGGGGTTCAGCTCCTACAATGAGCAGTTCTTC.